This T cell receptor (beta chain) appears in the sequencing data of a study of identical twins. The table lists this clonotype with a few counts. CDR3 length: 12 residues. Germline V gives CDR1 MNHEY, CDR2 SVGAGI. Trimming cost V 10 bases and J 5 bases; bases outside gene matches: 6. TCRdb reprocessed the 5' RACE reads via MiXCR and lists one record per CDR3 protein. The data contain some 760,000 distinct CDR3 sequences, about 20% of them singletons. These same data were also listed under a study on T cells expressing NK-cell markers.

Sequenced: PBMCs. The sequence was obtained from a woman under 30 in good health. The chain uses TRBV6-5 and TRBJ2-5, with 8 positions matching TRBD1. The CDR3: CATRTGGETQYF. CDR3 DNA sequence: TGTGCCACCCGAACAGGGGGGGAGACCCAGTACTTC.